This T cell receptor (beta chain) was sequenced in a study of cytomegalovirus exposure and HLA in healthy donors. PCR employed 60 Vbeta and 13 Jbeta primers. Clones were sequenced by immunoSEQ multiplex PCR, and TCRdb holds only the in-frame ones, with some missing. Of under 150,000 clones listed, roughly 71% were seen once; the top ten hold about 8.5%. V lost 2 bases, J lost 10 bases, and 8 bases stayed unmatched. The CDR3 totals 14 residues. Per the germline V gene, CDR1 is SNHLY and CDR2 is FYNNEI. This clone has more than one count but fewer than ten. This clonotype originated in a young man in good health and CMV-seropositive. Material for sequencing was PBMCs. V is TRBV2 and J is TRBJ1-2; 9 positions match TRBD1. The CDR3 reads CASSERGTGNDYTF. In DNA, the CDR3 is TGTGCCAGCAGTGAAAGGGGGACAGGGAACGACTACACCTTC.